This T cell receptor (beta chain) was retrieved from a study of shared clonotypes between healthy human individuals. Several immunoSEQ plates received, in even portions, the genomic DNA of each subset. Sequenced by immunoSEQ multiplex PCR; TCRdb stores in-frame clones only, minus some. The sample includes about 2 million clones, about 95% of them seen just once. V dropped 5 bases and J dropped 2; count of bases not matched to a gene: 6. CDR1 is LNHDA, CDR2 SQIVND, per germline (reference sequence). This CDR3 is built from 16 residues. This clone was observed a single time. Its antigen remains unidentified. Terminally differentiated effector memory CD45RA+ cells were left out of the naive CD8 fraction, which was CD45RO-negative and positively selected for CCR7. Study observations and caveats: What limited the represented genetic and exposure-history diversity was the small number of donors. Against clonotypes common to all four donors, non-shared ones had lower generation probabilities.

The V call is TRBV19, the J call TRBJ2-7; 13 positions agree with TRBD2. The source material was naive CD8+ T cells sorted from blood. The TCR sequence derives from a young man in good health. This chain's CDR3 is CASSFNGLAGAYEQYF. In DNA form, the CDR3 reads TGTGCCAGTAGTTTCAATGGACTAGCGGGGGCCTACGAGCAGTACTTC. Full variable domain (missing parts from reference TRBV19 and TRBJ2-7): DGGITQSPKYLFRKEGQNVTLSCEQNLNHDAMYWYRQDPGQGLRLIYYSQIVNDFQKGDIAEGYSVSREKKESFPLTVTSAQKNPTAFYLCASSFNGLAGAYEQYFGPGTRLTVT.